This T cell receptor beta chain was sequenced for a study of blood T cell repertoires in COVID-19. On the study more broadly: Material from acute and convalescent COVID-19 was sourced from the United States, Italy and Spain.

Per the authors' pipeline: Counts of nucleated cells, estimated from reference gene primer amplification, were obtained. Profiling relied on immunoSEQ multiplex PCR, and the TCRdb table lists in-frame clones only, not all of them. V, J and clone size reflect that table, while D and trimming were determined from the DNA. The sample includes over 100,000 clones, around nine tenths of them seen just once. Deletions cut 4 bases from V and 5 bases from J, with 11 bases between. The CDR3 consists of 13 residues. Looked up from germline, CDR1 is SGHTA and CDR2 is FQGNSA. Sequencing was carried out using peripheral blood. The V and J genes are TRBV7-2 and TRBJ1-2; possible D gene TRBD1, 6 bases. This TCR was sampled from a man aged 35-49 years with acute or convalescent COVID-19. The CDR3 protein is CASSSTGGYGYTF. The DNA of the CDR3 is TGTGCCAGCAGCTCGACAGGTGGTTATGGCTACACCTTC.